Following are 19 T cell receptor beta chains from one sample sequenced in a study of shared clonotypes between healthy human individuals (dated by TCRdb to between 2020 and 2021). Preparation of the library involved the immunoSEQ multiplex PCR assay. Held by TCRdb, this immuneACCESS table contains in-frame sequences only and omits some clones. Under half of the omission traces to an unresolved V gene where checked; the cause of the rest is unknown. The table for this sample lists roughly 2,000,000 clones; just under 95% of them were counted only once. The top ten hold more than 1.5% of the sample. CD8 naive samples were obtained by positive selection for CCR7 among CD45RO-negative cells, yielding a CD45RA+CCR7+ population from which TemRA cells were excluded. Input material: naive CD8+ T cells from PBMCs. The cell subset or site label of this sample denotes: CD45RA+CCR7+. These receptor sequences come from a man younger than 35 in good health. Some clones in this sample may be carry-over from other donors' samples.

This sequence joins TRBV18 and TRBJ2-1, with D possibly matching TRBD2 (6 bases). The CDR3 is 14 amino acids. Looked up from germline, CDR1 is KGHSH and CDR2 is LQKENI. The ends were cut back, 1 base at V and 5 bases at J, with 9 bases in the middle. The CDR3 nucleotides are TGTGCCAGCTCACCACTAGCGGTCAACAATGAGCAGTTCTTC. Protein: CASSPLAVNNEQFF.

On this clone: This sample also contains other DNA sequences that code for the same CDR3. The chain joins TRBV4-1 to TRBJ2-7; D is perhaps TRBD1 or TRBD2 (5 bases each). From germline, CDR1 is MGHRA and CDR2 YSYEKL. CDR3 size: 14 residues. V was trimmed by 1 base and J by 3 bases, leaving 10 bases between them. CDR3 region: CASSQGGGSYEQYF. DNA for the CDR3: TGCGCCAGCAGCCAAGGTGGGGGAAGCTACGAGCAGTACTTC.

The CDR3 nucleotides read TGTGCCAGCAGCGCCCCGGGGGACAGCCAAGAGACCCAGTACTTC. Translation gives CASSAPGDSQETQYF. The rearrangement links TRBV28 to TRBJ2-5, with TRBD1 as a possible D gene (7 bases). With 6 bases removed from V and 1 base from J, the gap between germline ends came to 15 bases. Germline values: CDR1 MDHEN, CDR2 SYDVKM. This CDR3 comprises 15 residues.

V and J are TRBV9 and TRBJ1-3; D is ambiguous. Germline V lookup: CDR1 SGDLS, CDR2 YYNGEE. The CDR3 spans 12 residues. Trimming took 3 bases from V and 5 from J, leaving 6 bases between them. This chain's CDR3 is CASSGDRNTIYF. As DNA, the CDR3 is TGTGCCAGCAGCGGCGACCGAAACACCATATATTTT. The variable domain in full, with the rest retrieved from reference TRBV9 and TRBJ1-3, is DSGVTQTPKHLITATGQRVTLRCSPRSGDLSVYWYQQSLDQGLQFLIQYYNGEERAKGNILERFSAQQFPDLHSELNLSSLELGDSALYFCASSGDRNTIYFGEGSWLTVV.

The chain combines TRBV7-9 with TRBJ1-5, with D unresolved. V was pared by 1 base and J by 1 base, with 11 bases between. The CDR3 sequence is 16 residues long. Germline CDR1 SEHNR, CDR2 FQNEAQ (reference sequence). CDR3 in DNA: TGTGCCAGCAGCTTAGATATAGTCGGAAGCAATCAGCCCCAGCATTTT. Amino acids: CASSLDIVGSNQPQHF. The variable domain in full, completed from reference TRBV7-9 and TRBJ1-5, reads DTGVSQNPRHKITKRGQNVTFRCDPISEHNRLYWYRQTLGQGPEFLTYFQNEAQLEKSRLLSDRFSAERPKGSFSTLEIQRTEQGDSAMYLCASSLDIVGSNQPQHFGDGTRLSIL.

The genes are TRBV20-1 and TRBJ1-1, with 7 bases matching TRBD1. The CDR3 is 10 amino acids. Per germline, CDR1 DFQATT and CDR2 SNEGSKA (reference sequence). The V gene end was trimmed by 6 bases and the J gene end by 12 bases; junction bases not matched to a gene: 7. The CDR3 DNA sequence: TGCAGTGCCCCGGGACAGTCGCCTTTCTTT. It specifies CSAPGQSPFF.

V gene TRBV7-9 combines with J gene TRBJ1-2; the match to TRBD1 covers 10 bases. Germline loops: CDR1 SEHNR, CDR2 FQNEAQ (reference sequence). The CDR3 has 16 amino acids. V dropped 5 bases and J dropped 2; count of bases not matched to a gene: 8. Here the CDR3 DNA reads TGTGCCAGCAGCGGAGACAGGGGGCAGTTCAACTATGGCTACACCTTC. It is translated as CASSGDRGQFNYGYTF.

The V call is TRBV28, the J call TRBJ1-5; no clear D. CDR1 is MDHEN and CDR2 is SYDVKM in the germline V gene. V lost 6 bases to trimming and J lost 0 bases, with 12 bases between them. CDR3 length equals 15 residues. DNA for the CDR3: TGTGCCAGCAGCGTTTCCTCAAGTAGCAATCAGCCCCAGCATTTT. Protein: CASSVSSSSNQPQHF.

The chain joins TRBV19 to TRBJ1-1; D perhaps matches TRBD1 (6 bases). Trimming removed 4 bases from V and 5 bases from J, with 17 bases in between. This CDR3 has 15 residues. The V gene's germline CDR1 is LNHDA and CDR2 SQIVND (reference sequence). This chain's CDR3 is CASSTLWGQETEAFF. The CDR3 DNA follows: TGTGCCAGTAGTACCCTTTGGGGGCAGGAGACTGAAGCTTTCTTT.

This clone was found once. In nucleotides, the CDR3 is TGCAGCGCAAGCCAAGGGGGTCTAGAGCAGTTCTTC. It codes for CSASQGGLEQFF. V is TRBV29-1 and J is TRBJ2-1; TRBD1 is a possible D gene (6 bases). The length of the CDR3 is 12 residues. Looked up from germline, CDR1 is SQVTM and CDR2 is ANQGSEA. Trimming cost V 7 bases and J 10 bases, with 17 bases left between them.

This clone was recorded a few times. The CDR3 sequence is CASSLQRGEAFF. The CDR3 DNA follows: TGCGCCAGCAGCCTTCAACGGGGCGAAGCTTTCTTT. The rearrangement links TRBV5-1 to TRBJ1-1; maybe TRBD1 (5 bases). This CDR3 spans 12 amino acids. In germline, CDR1 is SGHRS, CDR2 YFSETQ. V dropped 4 bases and J dropped 8 bases, with 12 bases sitting between them.

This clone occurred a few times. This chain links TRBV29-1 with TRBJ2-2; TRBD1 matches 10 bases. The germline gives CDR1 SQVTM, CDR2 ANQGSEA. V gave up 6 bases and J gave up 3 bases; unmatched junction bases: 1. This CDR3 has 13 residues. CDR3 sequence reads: CSVGTGDTGELFF. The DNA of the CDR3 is TGCAGCGTGGGGACAGGGGACACCGGGGAGCTGTTTTTT.

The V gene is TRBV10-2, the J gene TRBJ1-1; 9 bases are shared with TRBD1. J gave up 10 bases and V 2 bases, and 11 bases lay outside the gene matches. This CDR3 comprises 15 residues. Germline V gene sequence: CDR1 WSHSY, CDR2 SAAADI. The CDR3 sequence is CASSEGGTGSTGAFF. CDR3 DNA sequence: TGCGCCAGCAGTGAGGGCGGGACAGGGTCCACGGGAGCTTTCTTT.

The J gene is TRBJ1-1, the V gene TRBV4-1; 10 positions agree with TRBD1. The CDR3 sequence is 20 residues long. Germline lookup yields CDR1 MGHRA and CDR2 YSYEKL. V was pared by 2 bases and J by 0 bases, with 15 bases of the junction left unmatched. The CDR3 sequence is CASSQQDRGPPYLLNTEAFF. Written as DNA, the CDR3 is TGCGCCAGCAGCCAACAAGACAGGGGGCCCCCCTACCTTTTGAACACTGAAGCTTTCTTT.

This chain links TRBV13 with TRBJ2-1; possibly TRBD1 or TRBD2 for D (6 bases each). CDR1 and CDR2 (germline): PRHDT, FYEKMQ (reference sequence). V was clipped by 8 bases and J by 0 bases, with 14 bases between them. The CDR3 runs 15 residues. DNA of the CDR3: TGTGCCAGCGGTGTAGGGGGGAGCTCCTACAATGAGCAGTTCTTC. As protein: CASGVGGSSYNEQFF.

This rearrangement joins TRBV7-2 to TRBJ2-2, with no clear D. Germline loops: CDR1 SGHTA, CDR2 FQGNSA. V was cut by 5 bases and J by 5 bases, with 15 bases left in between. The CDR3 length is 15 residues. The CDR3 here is CASSNKQLGTGELFF. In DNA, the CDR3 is TGTGCCAGCAGCAATAAACAGTTGGGAACCGGGGAGCTGTTTTTT.

CDR3: CASSLVIIAGVAGNYEQYF. In DNA form, the CDR3 reads TGTGCCAGCAGCTTAGTCATCATAGCGGGAGTAGCCGGGAACTACGAGCAGTACTTC. This chain uses TRBV7-9 with TRBJ2-7; 9 positions agree with TRBD2. This CDR3 comprises 19 residues. Germline V lookup: CDR1 SEHNR, CDR2 FQNEAQ (reference sequence). The trim removed 1 base at V and 3 bases at J, leaving 16 bases unmatched.

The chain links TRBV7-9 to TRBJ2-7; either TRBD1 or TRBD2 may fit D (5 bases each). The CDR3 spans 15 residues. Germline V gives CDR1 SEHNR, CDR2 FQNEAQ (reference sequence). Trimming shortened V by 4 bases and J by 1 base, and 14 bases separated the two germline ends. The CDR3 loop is CASSSTRDRSYEQYF. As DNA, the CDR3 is TGTGCCAGCAGCTCAACGAGGGACCGTTCCTACGAGCAGTACTTC.

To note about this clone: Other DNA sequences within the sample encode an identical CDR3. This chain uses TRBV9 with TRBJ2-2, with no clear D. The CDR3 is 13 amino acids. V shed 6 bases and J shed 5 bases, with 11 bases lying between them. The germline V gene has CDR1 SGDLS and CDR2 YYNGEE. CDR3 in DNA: TGTGCCAGCACCAGGACCGGGACCGGGGAGCTGTTTTTT. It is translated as CASTRTGTGELFF.